This T cell receptor (beta chain) comes out of a study of T-cell reconstitution after alpha-beta-depleted transplantation in children. This clonotype has a handful of counts. The antigen is unknown. Preparing the TCRbeta library involved the use of unique molecular identifiers. TCRdb re-called the PCR reads with MiXCR, one entry per CDR3 protein. The sample holds 530,000 or so distinct CDR3 sequences, about a quarter seen once. With V trimmed by 4 bases and J by 4 bases, 7 bases remained unmatched. Germline V gene lookup returns CDR1 SGHRS and CDR2 YFSETQ. The CDR3 is 15 amino acids. Findings and limits, study-wide: After transplant, at about two months, alpha-beta T cells were reportedly derived from several hundred expanded graft clones.

The origin of this receptor is a boy under two years old with Wiskott-Aldrich syndrome, due to receive a stem cell transplant. Sample: PBMCs, taken before TCRalphabeta/CD19-depleted stem cell transplant. The J gene is TRBJ2-1, the V gene TRBV5-1; the match to TRBD2 covers 8 bases. CDR3: CASSRSGLGYNEQFF. The CDR3 DNA reads TGCGCCAGCAGCCGGTCGGGACTAGGATACAATGAGCAGTTCTTC.